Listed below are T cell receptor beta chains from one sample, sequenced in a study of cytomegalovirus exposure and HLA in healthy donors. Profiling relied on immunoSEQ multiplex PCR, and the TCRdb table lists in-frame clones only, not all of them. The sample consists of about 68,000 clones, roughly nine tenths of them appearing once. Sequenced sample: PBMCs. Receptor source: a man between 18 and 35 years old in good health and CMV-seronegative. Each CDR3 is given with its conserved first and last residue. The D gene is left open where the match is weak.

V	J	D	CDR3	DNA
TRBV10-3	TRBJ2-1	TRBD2	CAIMRLAGGNEQFF	TGTGCCATCATGAGACTAGCGGGAGGAAATGAGCAGTTCTTC
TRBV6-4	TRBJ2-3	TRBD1	CASSDSGQGAGDTQYF	TGTGCCAGCAGTGACTCGGGACAGGGGGCCGGAGATACGCAGTATTTT
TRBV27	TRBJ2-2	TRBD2	CASSPLSGGGTGELFF	TGTGCCAGCAGCCCTCTCTCGGGAGGAGGCACCGGGGAGCTGTTTTTT
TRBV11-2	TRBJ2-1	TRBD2	CASSLLAGGPWDEQFF	TGTGCCAGCAGCTTGCTAGCGGGAGGGCCGTGGGATGAGCAGTTCTTC
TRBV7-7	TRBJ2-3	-	CASSFVIGDTQYF	TGTGCTAGCAGCTTTGTCATCGGGGATACGCAGTATTTT
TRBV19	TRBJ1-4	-	CASGQQGEKLFF	TGTGCCAGTGGACAGCAGGGTGAAAAACTGTTTTTT
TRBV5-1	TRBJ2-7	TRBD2	CASSRTSGRVLSEQYF	TGCGCCAGCAGCCGCACTAGCGGGAGGGTTTTGAGCGAGCAGTACTTC
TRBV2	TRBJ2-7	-	CASSGGTDPYEQYF	TGTGCCAGCAGTGGGGGGACTGATCCCTACGAGCAGTACTTC
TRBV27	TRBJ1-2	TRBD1	CASSLDGQGAFYGYTF	TGTGCCAGCAGTTTAGATGGACAGGGGGCGTTCTATGGCTACACCTTC
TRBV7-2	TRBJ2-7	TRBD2	CASSWSSGRVLYEQYF	TGTGCCAGCAGCTGGTCTAGCGGGAGGGTCCTCTACGAGCAGTACTTC
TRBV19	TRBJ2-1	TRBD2	CASSKTAGVFDNEQFF	TGTGCCAGTAGTAAAACAGCGGGAGTCTTCGACAATGAGCAGTTCTTC
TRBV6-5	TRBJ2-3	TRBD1	CASTRGWGRRDTQYF	TGTGCCAGCACCAGGGGGTGGGGGCGTCGAGATACGCAGTATTTT
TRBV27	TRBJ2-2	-	CASSFLVGQGLTGELFF	TGTGCCAGCAGTTTTTTAGTTGGTCAGGGCCTCACCGGGGAGCTGTTTTTT
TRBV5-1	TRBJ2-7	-	CASSLASRASYEQYF	TGCGCCAGCAGCTTGGCCAGCAGGGCCTCCTACGAGCAGTACTTC
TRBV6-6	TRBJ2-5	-	CASRRTVQETQYF	TGTGCCAGCAGGCGGACTGTCCAAGAGACCCAGTACTTC
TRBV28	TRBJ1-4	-	CASSTPGVRNEKLFF	TGTGCCAGCAGTACCCCAGGTGTTAGGAATGAAAAACTGTTTTTT
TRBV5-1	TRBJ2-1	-	CASSPVGGRGKYNEQFF	TGCGCCAGCAGCCCGGTTGGAGGGCGGGGAAAATACAATGAGCAGTTCTTC
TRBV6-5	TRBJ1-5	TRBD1	CASSSGRGPQPQHF	TGTGCCAGCAGTTCTGGCAGGGGGCCTCAGCCCCAGCATTTT
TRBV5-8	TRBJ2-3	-	CASSRSSGSTQYF	TGTGCCAGCAGCCGGTCATCAGGGTCGACGCAGTATTTT
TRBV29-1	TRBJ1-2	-	CSVGRTDYGYTF	TGCAGCGTTGGCCGGACAGACTATGGCTACACCTTC
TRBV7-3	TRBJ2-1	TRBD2	CASSLGGLAGPNEQFF	TGTGCCAGCAGCTTAGGGGGGCTAGCGGGGCCAAATGAGCAGTTCTTC